The source of this T cell receptor (beta chain) is a study of blood T cell repertoires in COVID-19. About the research overall: T cells, B-cell-depleted T cells, or PBMCs provided the cDNA or gDNA that served as material.

Cohort assignment relied on participant-reported clinical history. Original processing notes: Amplifying reference gene primers gave estimates of nucleated cell counts. Clones were read by immunoSEQ multiplex PCR, and TCRdb kept only the in-frame ones, dropping some. V, J and clone size are those of that table, while D and trimming were read from the DNA. The top ten clones hold more than 5% of a sample with roughly 200,000 clones, approximately 85% of them seen once. CDR1 and CDR2 (germline): MDHEN, SYDVKM. The CDR3 sequence is 12 residues long. Trimming shortened V by 5 bases and J by 4 bases, and 8 bases separated the two germline ends.

What was sequenced was PBMCs or T cells enriched from blood (not recorded which). This sequence originates from a middle-aged man who had recovered from COVID-19. The rearrangement joins TRBV28 to TRBJ1-2; a weak D match, TRBD1 (5 bases). CDR3 nucleotides: TGTGCCAGCAGTGGGACTCTCTATGGCTACACCTTC. Protein sequence: CASSGTLYGYTF.